The clone carrying this T cell receptor (beta chain) has only a few counts. Its target is not known. The data stem from a study of blood T cells in healthy people across ages. Study results and limitations: Long-lived donors had more naive CD4+ cells and higher diversity than aged donors.

Using a J-beta primer mix together with a sample-barcoded 5' primer, a second PCR was run for roughly 6 to 12 cycles. MiXCR, applied by TCRdb to the 5' RACE reads, yields one record per CDR3 protein. The table includes some 1.6 million distinct CDR3 sequences, about 31% detected once. This CDR3 contains 15 residues. Germline V gene lookup returns CDR1 LGHDT and CDR2 YNNKEL (reference sequence). With 2 bases clipped from V and 0 bases from J, the junction kept 4 bases outside the gene matches. This TCR was recovered from a woman under 40 in good health. Specimen: blood. V and J are TRBV3-1 and TRBJ2-7, with TRBD1 identical over 7 bases. The CDR3 loop is CASSQLPGGSYEQYF. The CDR3 coding sequence is TGTGCCAGCAGCCAATTACCAGGGGGCTCCTACGAGCAGTACTTC.